This T cell receptor beta chain is drawn from a study of early T cells in non-severe SARS-CoV-2 infection. About the research overall: Investigators sequenced bulk RNA drawn from unsorted whole blood, and chains remained unpaired. Study-wide points: Private and CD4 specificities were missed by VDJdb matching, which favored anti-spike CD8 responses.

CDR3 length: 16 amino acids. Deletions cut 4 bases from V and 7 bases from J, with 20 bases between. The TCR library protocol attached unique molecular identifiers to the individual cDNA molecules. TCRdb redid the calling of the 5' RACE reads with MiXCR, one entry per CDR3 protein. The sample has 100,000 to 150,000 distinct CDR3 sequences; under 15% are singletons. This clonotype appeared a few times. Its antigen is unidentified. This sequence was found in an adult who was a healthcare worker with PCR-confirmed SARS-CoV-2 infection or an uninfected control (not recorded which). The specimen sequenced was whole blood. The chain couples TRBV12-3 or TRBV12-4 to TRBJ1-5; the D is unclear. Here the CDR3 reads CASSSPVGPSLQPQHF. In DNA, the CDR3 is TGTGCCAGCAGTTCACCCGTCGGACCCTCCCTGCAGCCCCAGCATTTT.